Listed here are 22 T cell receptor beta chains from one sample, sequenced in a study of blood T cells in healthy people across ages. The authors ran a second PCR of roughly 7 to 11 cycles using a sample-barcoded 5' primer and a J-beta primer mix. TCRdb ran MiXCR on the 5' RACE reads and lists one entry per CDR3 protein. In the table there are about 1 million distinct CDR3 sequences, around 43% of which are singletons. The sequencing sample was made of blood. These receptors all stem from a woman aged 60-75 years in good health.

This clonotype was seen more than once but under ten times. The CDR3 sequence is CASRQRGQDVWSWETQYF. The CDR3 region has the DNA TGTGCCAGCAGACAGAGGGGGCAGGACGTTTGGAGTTGGGAGACCCAGTACTTC. The chain has TRBV6-1 and TRBJ2-5, with TRBD1 identical over 7 bases. Germline CDR1 and CDR2: MNHNS and SASEGT. The CDR3 contains 18 residues. The J segment lost 5 bases and the V segment lost 6 bases, leaving 21 bases of the junction unmatched.

The CDR3 spells CASSFGGGLEAFF. The DNA for the CDR3 is TGTGCCAGCAGCTTCGGGGGTGGGCTTGAAGCTTTCTTT. The chain uses TRBV13 and TRBJ1-1, with D possibly TRBD1 on 5 matching bases. V was cut by 3 bases and J by 7 bases, with 12 bases left in between. From germline, CDR1 is PRHDT and CDR2 FYEKMQ (reference sequence). This CDR3 comprises 13 residues.

The rearrangement uses TRBV20-1 and TRBJ2-5, with a possible D match to TRBD1 (5 bases). The CDR3 is 14 amino acids. CDR1 is DFQATT and CDR2 is SNEGSKA in the germline V gene (reference sequence). Trimming stripped 4 bases from V and 4 bases from J, with 16 bases between. CDR3: CSATARQIPETQYF. The DNA of the CDR3 is TGCAGTGCTACTGCCCGACAGATACCAGAGACCCAGTACTTC.

V usage is TRBV7-3 and J usage is TRBJ2-1, with 10 positions matching TRBD2. TRBJ2-7 matches the DNA end more closely, so the J call is doubtful. The CDR3 length is 17 residues. Looked up from germline, CDR1 is SGHTA and CDR2 is FQGTGA. This CDR3 reads CASSPSPLSGRGNEQYF. The CDR3, as DNA: TGTGCCAGCAGCCCCTCCCCGTTGAGCGGGAGGGGTAATGAGCAGTACTTC.

The chain employs TRBV4-1 and TRBJ2-7, with D possibly being TRBD1 (5 bases). Looked up from germline, CDR1 is MGHRA and CDR2 is YSYEKL. The CDR3 contains 15 residues. V lost 1 base and J lost 10, with 20 bases in between. The CDR3 sequence is CASSQVPVKGLIQYF. CDR3 DNA: TGCGCCAGCAGCCAAGTCCCCGTCAAGGGGCTTATTCAGTACTTC.

The chain couples TRBV12-3 or TRBV12-4 to TRBJ2-7; TRBD1 is a possible D gene (5 bases). The CDR3 is made up of 15 amino acids. V was trimmed by 6 bases and J by 7 bases, leaving 22 bases between them. In DNA form, the CDR3 reads TGTGCCAGCAGGGGGCAGAGTGGACGGTACAATGAGCAGTACTTC. Amino acid sequence: CASRGQSGRYNEQYF.

There are a few counts of this clonotype. The chain couples TRBV9 to TRBJ2-1; TRBD2 is a possible D gene (5 bases). Germline lookup yields CDR1 SGDLS and CDR2 YYNGEE. The CDR3 length is 15 residues. V was cut by 5 bases and J by 6 bases, with 18 bases left in between. CDR3: CASSVEGQRGNEQFF. The CDR3 DNA reads as TGTGCCAGCAGTGTGGAAGGTCAACGGGGCAATGAGCAGTTCTTC.

A few counts support this clonotype. The V and J genes are TRBV3-1 and TRBJ2-5; D is possibly TRBD1 or TRBD2 (6 bases each). The CDR3 consists of 16 residues. V lost 5 bases, J lost 0 bases, and 16 bases lay in between. CDR1 and CDR2 (germline): LGHDT, YNNKEL (reference sequence). CDR3 loop: CASSRGARGNQETQYF. The CDR3 DNA follows: TGTGCCAGCAGCAGGGGGGCGAGGGGAAACCAAGAGACCCAGTACTTC.

This rearrangement joins TRBV30 to TRBJ2-7; 7 nucleotides match TRBD1. V was clipped by 7 bases and J by 0 bases; unmatched bases: 3. Germline V gene sequence: CDR1 GTSNPN, CDR2 SVGIG (reference sequence). This CDR3 is built from 12 residues. The CDR3 here is CASTGPSYEQYF. As DNA, the CDR3 is TGTGCCTCGACAGGGCCCTCCTACGAGCAGTACTTC.

This clonotype has only a few counts. V usage is TRBV20-1 and J usage is TRBJ2-1; D uncertain. Germline loops: CDR1 DFQATT, CDR2 SNEGSKA (reference sequence). CDR3 length: 15 residues. Deletions cut 6 bases from V and 6 bases from J, with 21 bases between. The CDR3 reads CSATEVMAGRNEQFF. The CDR3 DNA is TGCAGTGCAACAGAGGTCATGGCAGGACGCAATGAGCAGTTCTTC.

The table lists this clonotype with many counts. The CDR3 DNA reads as TGTGCCAGCAGCGCTAGGGGGGAGCAGTTCTTC. Encoded protein: CASSARGEQFF. The rearrangement uses TRBV7-9 and TRBJ2-1; D might be TRBD1 (6 bases). Trimming cost V 5 bases and J 10 bases, with 9 bases left between them. Germline CDR1 reads SEHNR; CDR2 reads FQNEAQ (reference sequence). The CDR3 sequence is 11 residues long.

The chain links TRBV30 to TRBJ1-1; D is undetermined. V lost 3 bases to trimming and J lost 0 bases, with 8 bases between them. CDR3 length: 13 amino acids. Germline assignment: CDR1 GTSNPN and CDR2 SVGIG (reference sequence). The CDR3 reads CAWSKDLNTEAFF. Here the CDR3 DNA reads TGTGCCTGGAGCAAAGATCTGAACACTGAAGCTTTCTTT.

The J gene is TRBJ1-2, the V gene TRBV7-8, with D tentatively TRBD1 (5 bases). The V end lost 0 bases, the J end lost 3 bases, and 20 bases lay between the germline ends. The CDR3 contains 18 residues. Germline CDR1 is SGHVS and CDR2 is FQNEAQ. Here the CDR3 DNA reads TGTGCCAGCAGCTTAGCGGGCAGGGTGGATCTTATTGACTATGGCTACACCTTC. This codes for CASSLAGRVDLIDYGYTF.

For this clonotype: An end of the junction differs from the germline gene, which may be a read error. This rearrangement joins TRBV12-3 or TRBV12-4 to TRBJ2-3; D possibly corresponds to TRBD1 (7 bases). This CDR3 spans 15 amino acids. CDR3 amino acids: CASTRRGASTDTRYF. For the CDR3, the DNA is TGTGCCAGCACCCGCAGGGGGGCGAGCACAGATACGCGGTATTTT.

This chain joins TRBV19 and TRBJ1-4; 10 bases line up with TRBD1. The trim removed 5 bases at V and 7 bases at J, leaving 4 bases unmatched. This CDR3 region has 14 residues. Germline CDR1 LNHDA, CDR2 SQIVND (reference sequence). The CDR3 protein is CASSDGTGVEKLFF. The CDR3 DNA is TGTGCCAGTAGTGATGGGACAGGGGTTGAAAAACTGTTTTTT.

The chain uses TRBV20-1 and TRBJ2-1; D gene unclear. This CDR3 is 15 amino acids long. Deletions cut 0 bases from V and 0 bases from J, with 9 bases between. The germline gives CDR1 DFQATT, CDR2 SNEGSKA (reference sequence). The CDR3 bases are TGCAGTGCTAGAGAGGGTATCCCCTCCTACAATGAGCAGTTCTTC. Translation gives CSAREGIPSYNEQFF.

V usage is TRBV4-1 and J usage is TRBJ2-7, with 9 bases matching TRBD2. The CDR3 has 15 residues. The V and J ends lost 2 bases and 6 bases, in that order; junction bases with no gene match: 8. Germline CDR1 reads MGHRA; CDR2 reads YSYEKL. Here the CDR3 DNA reads TGCGCCAGCAGCCAACACCTAGCGGGACCTATCGAGCAGTACTTC. Translating it yields CASSQHLAGPIEQYF.

This clonotype was observed many times. This rearrangement joins TRBV20-1 to TRBJ2-3; 9 bases are a match to TRBD2. The CDR3 length is 15 residues. Germline V gene lookup returns CDR1 DFQATT and CDR2 SNEGSKA (reference sequence). J was trimmed by 1 base and V by 7 bases; bases with no gene match: 9. CDR3 bases: TGCAGTGTAAAGACGCCTAGCGGGGGCACAGATACGCAGTATTTT. As protein: CSVKTPSGGTDTQYF.

Written as DNA, the CDR3 is TGTGCCAGCAGCGTGGCCGATAGCGGGAGTTTGGATGAGCAGTTCTTC. It specifies CASSVADSGSLDEQFF. The chain uses TRBV9 and TRBJ2-1, with 9 bases that match TRBD2. The CDR3 is made up of 16 amino acids. Trimming took 2 bases from V and 8 from J; bases not matched to a gene: 11. Germline V CDR1 and CDR2: SGDLS, YYNGEE.

This clonotype was picked up a small number of times. The chain recombines TRBV6-1 with TRBJ2-5, with D perhaps TRBD2 (5 bases). Trimming pared 10 bases from V and 0 bases from J, leaving 12 bases between. The CDR3 has 13 residues. Germline V gene data show CDR1 as MNHNS and CDR2 as SASEGT. The CDR3 sequence: CATQTGYQETQYF. The CDR3 DNA sequence: TGTGCCACCCAGACGGGGTACCAAGAGACCCAGTACTTC.

The rearrangement links TRBV5-1 to TRBJ2-1, with 12 bases lining up with TRBD2. Germline CDR1 is SGHRS and CDR2 is YFSETQ. CDR3 length: 15 amino acids. V was clipped by 2 bases and J by 10 bases; unmatched bases: 7. CDR3 sequence reads: CASSFGTSGSGEQFF. DNA of the CDR3: TGCGCCAGCAGCTTCGGGACTAGCGGGTCCGGGGAGCAGTTCTTC. Supplemented by reference TRBV5-1 and TRBJ2-1, the full variable domain reads KAGVTQTPRYLIKTRGQQVTLSCSPISGHRSVSWYQQTPGQGLQFLFEYFSETQRNKGNFPGRFSGRQFSNSRSEMNVSTLELGDSALYLCASSFGTSGSGEQFFGPGTRLTVL.

V usage is TRBV27 and J usage is TRBJ2-4; D remains ambiguous. The CDR3 has 13 amino acids. Trimming left V 1 base short and J 5 bases short, with 6 bases between. The germline gives CDR1 MNHEY, CDR2 SMNVEV (reference sequence). The CDR3 is CASSLLSENIQYF. The CDR3 DNA reads as TGTGCCAGCAGTTTATTAAGTGAAAACATTCAGTACTTC.